The 19 T cell receptor beta chains in this list originate from one sample, sequenced in a study of glioma-infiltrating T cells (dated by TCRdb to the mid-2010s). Sequencer: Illumina MiSeq. TCR alpha and beta CDR3 regions were amplified with the iRepertoire nested amplicon-rescue multiplex PCR (arm-PCR) platform from RNA. TCRdb took the public reads, trimmed them with fastp at Q25, ran MiXCR for clone calling and kept in-frame beta chains. A single entry per CDR3 protein holds the most common genes and DNA from its merged rows. The sample table records more than 95,000 distinct CDR3 sequences; about 30% of these occur just once. The top ten hold approximately 43% of the sample. Sequenced material: glioma tissue, nonneoplastic brain tissue, or PBMCs (not recorded which). These TCRs come from a human donor with low-grade glioma or glioblastoma, undergoing nonglioma brain surgery, or in good health (not recorded which).

The genes are TRBV12-3 or TRBV12-4 and TRBJ1-1, with D hard to call. Deletions cut 3 bases from V and 1 base from J, with 6 bases between. The CDR3 is 13 amino acids. CDR3 coding DNA: TGTGCCAGCAGTTTTGGATCGAACACTGAAGCTTTCTTT. Its translation is CASSFGSNTEAFF.

The V call is TRBV19, the J call TRBJ2-7, with D perhaps matching TRBD1 or TRBD2 (5 bases each). V was trimmed by 9 bases and J by 5 bases, leaving 20 bases between them. Per the germline V gene, CDR1 is LNHDA and CDR2 is SQIVND (reference sequence). The CDR3 is made up of 14 amino acids. CDR3 sequence (DNA): TGTGCCAGCCAAAAAAGAGGGGAACCGAACGAGCAGTACTTC. As protein: CASQKRGEPNEQYF.

This clonotype was seen ten or more times. J is TRBJ1-6 and V is TRBV7-2; 8 bases match TRBD1. The CDR3 contains 14 residues. Germline V gene sequence: CDR1 SGHTA, CDR2 FQGNSA. V gave up 5 bases and J gave up 11 bases; unmatched junction bases: 8. The CDR3 sequence: CASSPSDRGTPLHF. The DNA of the CDR3 is TGTGCCAGCAGCCCCTCCGACAGGGGAACACCCCTCCACTTT.

This clonotype was seen many times. V gene TRBV6-6 combines with J gene TRBJ1-1; TRBD1 aligns across 7 bases. The CDR3 sequence is 16 residues long. Germline V gives CDR1 MNHNY, CDR2 SVGAGI (reference sequence). V gave up 0 bases and J gave up 3 bases; unmatched junction bases: 7. The CDR3 DNA sequence: TGTGCCAGCAGTTACTCTTGGCAGGGGGAGGACACTGAAGCTTTCTTT. Amino acids: CASSYSWQGEDTEAFF.

In this sample, this clonotype turned up many times. CDR3: CSARVVGPSISLTYEQYF. The CDR3 nucleotides are TGCAGTGCTAGAGTTGTGGGGCCATCGATTTCTCTAACCTACGAGCAGTACTTC. V usage is TRBV20-1 and J usage is TRBJ2-7, with TRBD1 as a possible D gene (5 bases). The V gene lost 1 base and the J gene lost 2 bases, with 24 bases spanning the gap. The length of the CDR3 is 18 residues. The V gene's germline CDR1 is DFQATT and CDR2 SNEGSKA (reference sequence).

This clonotype was observed many times. This CDR3 is CASTLDRGVGYTF. The CDR3 bases are TGTGCCAGCACCTTGGACAGGGGGGTAGGCTACACCTTC. This chain uses TRBV7-2 with TRBJ1-2; 10 nucleotides align to TRBD1. The CDR3 extends over 13 amino acids. The ends lost 7 bases at V and 8 bases at J; junction bases unmatched: 7. Germline V gives CDR1 SGHTA, CDR2 FQGNSA. Variable domain in full (rest from reference TRBV7-2 and TRBJ1-2): GAGVSQSPSNKVTEKGKDVELRCDPISGHTALYWYRQSLGQGLEFLIYFQGNSAPDKSGLPSDRFSAERTGGSVSTLTIQRTQQEDSAVYLCASTLDRGVGYTFGSGTRLTVV.

The chain joins TRBV3-1 to TRBJ1-1; no firm D call. Deletions cut 1 base from V and 4 bases from J, with 7 bases between. The germline gives CDR1 LGHDT, CDR2 YNNKEL (reference sequence). The CDR3 is made up of 13 amino acids. The CDR3 loop reads CASSQVVGTEAFF. CDR3 sequence (DNA): TGTGCCAGCAGCCAAGTCGTAGGCACTGAAGCTTTCTTT.

This clonotype appeared a few times. The V and J genes are TRBV12-3 or TRBV12-4 and TRBJ2-7; tentatively, D is TRBD1 or TRBD2 (5 bases each). Deletions cut 3 bases from V and 10 bases from J, with 13 bases between. The CDR3 is 12 residues long. CDR3 in amino acids: CASSLGTVGQYF. The DNA of the CDR3 is TGTGCCAGCAGTTTGGGGACGGTAGGACAGTACTTC.

A note on this clonotype: A much larger clone sits a single nucleotide away, making a read error possible. The final CDR3 position lacks the conserved phenylalanine or tryptophan, pointing to a likely read error. This chain connects TRBV19 to TRBJ1-1, with D possibly TRBD1 on 6 matching bases. The ends were cut back, 6 bases at V and 4 bases at J, with 15 bases in the middle. CDR1 and CDR2 (germline): LNHDA, SQIVND (reference sequence). The CDR3 loop spans 14 amino acids. The CDR3 protein is CASRWGPGGTEAFY. The CDR3 DNA follows: TGTGCCAGTAGATGGGGGCCGGGGGGCACTGAAGCTTTCTAT.

This clonotype has only a few counts. A single base separates this from a much larger clone, so it may be a read error. V gene TRBV28 combines with J gene TRBJ1-1; no definite D call. This CDR3 is 13 amino acids long. The germline V and J ends were trimmed by 4 bases and 3 bases, with 9 bases remaining between them. Germline lookup yields CDR1 MDHEN and CDR2 SYDVKM. The CDR3 region is CASSSPRDTEAFF. For the CDR3, the DNA is TGTGCCAGCAGTTCGCCCCGAGACACTGAAGCTTTCTTT.

Comments on this clonotype: A read error may explain this, as a much larger clone is one base away. The chain has TRBV29-1 and TRBJ2-7, with D unclear. The germline V gene encodes CDR1 SQVTM and CDR2 ANQGSEA. The CDR3 length is 11 residues. The ends were cut back, 4 bases at V and 7 bases at J, with 11 bases in the middle. The CDR3 coding sequence is TGCAGCGTTGGTCTAGAAAGAGAGCAGTACTTC. It translates to CSVGLEREQYF.

This clonotype was recorded many times. The chain links TRBV28 to TRBJ2-2; D gene ambiguous. V gave up 6 bases and J gave up 4 bases, with 6 bases separating them. CDR1 MDHEN and CDR2 SYDVKM come from the germline V gene. CDR3 length: 12 amino acids. The CDR3 DNA follows: TGTGCCAGCAGACCCGGCACCGGGGAGCTGTTTTTT. Translation gives CASRPGTGELFF.

Notes on this clonotype: Germline and junction disagree at one end, which may indicate a read error. The chain carries TRBV6-5 and TRBJ2-7; D is unresolved. There are 12 residues in the CDR3. Germline V CDR1 and CDR2: MNHEY, SVGAGI. The CDR3 DNA sequence: TGTGCCTGCAGTTTCAACCTCTACGAGCAGTACTTC. Amino acids: CACSFNLYEQYF.

This clonotype has at least ten counts. The rearrangement uses TRBV20-1 and TRBJ1-1; D possibly corresponds to TRBD1 (5 bases). Trimming left V 2 bases short and J 5 bases short, with 15 bases between. The CDR3 length is 14 residues. Germline V gene data show CDR1 as DFQATT and CDR2 as SNEGSKA (reference sequence). The CDR3, as DNA: TGCAGTGCTAGAAAACAGGAGGGAAAGACTGAAGCTTTCTTT. Protein product: CSARKQEGKTEAFF.

This clonotype was observed a handful of times. V and J are TRBV24-1 and TRBJ2-2, with D possibly called TRBD1 or TRBD2 (5 bases each). The V end lost 8 bases, the J end lost 0 bases, and 12 bases lay between the germline ends. There are 15 residues in the CDR3. Germline loops: CDR1 KGHDR, CDR2 SFDVKD. This CDR3 reads CATTEGSANTGELFF. The CDR3 DNA is TGTGCCACCACCGAGGGGTCAGCGAACACCGGGGAGCTGTTTTTT.

This clonotype was seen ten or more times. The chain is built from TRBV28 and TRBJ1-5; D perhaps matches TRBD1 (6 bases). This CDR3 is built from 16 residues. The germline V gene has CDR1 MDHEN and CDR2 SYDVKM. The germline V and J ends were trimmed by 4 bases and 5 bases, with 18 bases remaining between them. The CDR3 bases are TGTGCCAGCAGTTCCCCTGGGGGGGCAGGTTATCAGCCCCAGCATTTT. It translates to CASSSPGGAGYQPQHF.

V usage is TRBV7-6 and J usage is TRBJ2-1; D call uncertain. Germline CDR1 SGHVS, CDR2 FNYEAQ. Trimming stripped 1 base from V and 2 bases from J, with 6 bases between. CDR3 length: 14 residues. CDR3 sequence: CASSLVGAYNEQFF. The DNA for the CDR3 is TGTGCCAGCAGCTTAGTAGGAGCCTACAATGAGCAGTTCTTC.

On this clonotype: The junction shows a germline mismatch at one end, possibly a read error. DNA for the CDR3: TGTGCCAGCAGAGGAGGAGGGGTACTTCAAGAGACCAAGTACTTC. Residues: CASRGGGVLQETKYF. V and J are TRBV7-2 and TRBJ2-5; a weak D match, TRBD2 (6 bases). CDR3 size: 15 residues. Germline values: CDR1 SGHTA, CDR2 FQGNSA.

A note on this clonotype: Sequence at one end of the junction differs from germline and may be a read error. This chain joins TRBV20-1 and TRBJ2-1, with TRBD2 identical over 10 bases. This CDR3 region has 15 residues. Germline V CDR1 and CDR2: DFQATT, SNEGSKA (reference sequence). The CDR3 DNA is TGCGGTGCTGCCCGAGCGGGGGGGGCCTACAATGAGCAGTTCTTC. It encodes CGAARAGGAYNEQFF.